The source of this TCR beta chain is a study of blood T cell repertoires in COVID-19. The protocol was immunoSEQ multiplex PCR, while the TCRdb copy is restricted to in-frame clones and leaves out a portion. The profile covers some 190,000 clones, with about 91% appearing a single time and 1.5% taken by the ten largest. The V and J ends lost 5 bases and 5 bases, in that order; junction bases with no gene match: 11. CDR3 length: 15 residues. Germline CDR1 MNHEY, CDR2 SMNVEV (reference sequence). The sequenced sample was peripheral blood. This receptor was taken from a man between 18 and 29 years old with active or convalescent COVID-19. The gene calls are TRBV27 and TRBJ2-7; the match to TRBD1 covers 8 bases. The CDR3 DNA reads as TGTGCCAGCAGTCCCATCGGACAGGGCTTAGACGAGCAGTACTTC. It codes for CASSPIGQGLDEQYF.